This entry describes one T cell receptor (beta chain). Its antigen is as yet unknown. Clones were sequenced by immunoSEQ multiplex PCR, and TCRdb holds only the in-frame ones, with some missing. This table holds about 15,000 clones, 65% to 90% found once. Stated time point: pre-treatment baseline. V shed 4 bases, J shed 3 bases, and the junction held 4 bases outside the gene matches. CDR3 length: 13 amino acids. Germline V lookup: CDR1 SGHDT, CDR2 YYEEEE. The record originates from a study of blood T cell dynamics during melanoma immunotherapy. Study as a whole: Standard first-line treatment here was pembrolizumab or nivolumab plus ipilimumab in metastatic melanoma.

General study results and limits: At W3, later disease-control patients showed bifurcated PBMC repertoire changes, unlike progressors. It remained unknown if the driving T cell clones were melanoma-specific.

V usage is TRBV5-6 and J usage is TRBJ2-7; 7 nucleotides agree with TRBD2. Sequencing used blood, obtained from a patient treated with checkpoint blockade. The receptor was isolated from a human donor with melanoma. The CDR3 DNA follows: TGTGCCAGCAGCAGCGGGACTAACTACGAGCAGTACTTC. It is translated as CASSSGTNYEQYF.